This T cell receptor (beta chain) emerged from a study of cytomegalovirus exposure and HLA in healthy donors. The CDR3 spans 14 residues. V trimming: 6 bases; J trimming: 4 bases; junction bases outside the gene matches: 8. CDR1 is MNHNS, CDR2 SASEGT, per germline. Use of 60 Vbeta and 13 Jbeta primers characterized the PCR. Sequencing used immunoSEQ multiplex PCR; TCRdb keeps in-frame clones, though not all of them. The repertoire has around 100,000 clones, about three quarters of them found once; the top ten carry about 14%. This clone showed up just a few times. This clonotype originated in a male donor in good health and CMV-seropositive. Specimen: PBMCs. This chain links TRBV6-1 with TRBJ2-7; 8 bases agree with TRBD1. The CDR3 bases are TGTGCCAGCAGGAAGACAGGGGAGGCTTACGAGCAGTACTTC. It specifies CASRKTGEAYEQYF.